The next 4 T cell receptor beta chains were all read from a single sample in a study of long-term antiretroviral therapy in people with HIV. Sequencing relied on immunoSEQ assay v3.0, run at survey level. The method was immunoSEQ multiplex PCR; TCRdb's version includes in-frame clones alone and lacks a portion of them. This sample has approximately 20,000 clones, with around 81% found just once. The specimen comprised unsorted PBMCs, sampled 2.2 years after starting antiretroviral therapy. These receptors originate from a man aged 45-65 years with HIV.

CDR3: CATSSRSYNEQFF. DNA of the CDR3: TGTGCCACCAGCAGTCGGTCCTACAATGAGCAGTTCTTC. The rearrangement uses TRBV15 and TRBJ2-1; no clear D. Per the germline V gene, CDR1 is LNHNV and CDR2 is YYDKDF (reference sequence). The CDR3 is 13 residues long. V was pared by 3 bases and J by 1 base, with 4 bases between.

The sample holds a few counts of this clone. The CDR3 here is CASSHSSYEQYF. DNA for the CDR3: TGTGCCAGCAGCCACAGCTCCTACGAGCAGTACTTC. The chain joins TRBV7-9 to TRBJ2-7, with D unresolved. CDR3 length: 12 residues. Trimming cost V 5 bases and J 0 bases, with 5 bases left between them. The germline V gene encodes CDR1 SEHNR and CDR2 FQNEAQ (reference sequence).

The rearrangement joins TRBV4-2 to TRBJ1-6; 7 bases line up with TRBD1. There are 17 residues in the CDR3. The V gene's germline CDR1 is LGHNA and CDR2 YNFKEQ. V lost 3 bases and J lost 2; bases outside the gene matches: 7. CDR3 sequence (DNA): TGTGCCAGCAGCCAGGGAGGGGGCAGGACCTATAATTCACCCCTCCACTTT. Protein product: CASSQGGGRTYNSPLHF.

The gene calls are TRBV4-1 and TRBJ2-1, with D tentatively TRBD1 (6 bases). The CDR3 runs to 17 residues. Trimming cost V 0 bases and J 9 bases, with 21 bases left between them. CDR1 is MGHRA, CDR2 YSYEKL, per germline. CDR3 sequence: CASSQEKRSSGAGEQFF. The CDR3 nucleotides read TGCGCCAGCAGCCAAGAAAAAAGGTCCTCAGGGGCGGGTGAGCAGTTCTTC.